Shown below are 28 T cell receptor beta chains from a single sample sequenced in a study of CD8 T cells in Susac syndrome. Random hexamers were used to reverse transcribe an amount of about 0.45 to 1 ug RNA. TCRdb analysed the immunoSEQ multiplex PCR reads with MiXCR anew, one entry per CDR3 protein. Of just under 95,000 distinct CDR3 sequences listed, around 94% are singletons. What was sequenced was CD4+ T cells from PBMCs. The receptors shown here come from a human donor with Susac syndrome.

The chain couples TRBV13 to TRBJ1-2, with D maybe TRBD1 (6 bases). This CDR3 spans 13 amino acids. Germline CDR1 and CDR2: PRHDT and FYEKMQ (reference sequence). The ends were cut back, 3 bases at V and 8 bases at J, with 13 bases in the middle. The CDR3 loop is CASSFGKGVGYTF. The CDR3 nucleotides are TGTGCCAGCAGCTTCGGGAAGGGGGTGGGCTACACCTTC.

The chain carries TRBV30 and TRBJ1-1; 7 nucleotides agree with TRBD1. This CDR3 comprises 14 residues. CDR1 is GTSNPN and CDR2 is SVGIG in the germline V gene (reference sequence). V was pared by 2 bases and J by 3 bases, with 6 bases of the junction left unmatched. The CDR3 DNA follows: TGTGCCTGGAGTTCCGGGACAGAAGACACTGAAGCTTTCTTT. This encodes CAWSSGTEDTEAFF.

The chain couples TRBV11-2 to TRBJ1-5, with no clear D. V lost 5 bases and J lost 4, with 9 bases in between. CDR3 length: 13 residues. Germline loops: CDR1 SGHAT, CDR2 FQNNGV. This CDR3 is CASSQHQNQPQHF. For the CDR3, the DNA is TGTGCCAGCAGCCAACATCAAAATCAGCCCCAGCATTTT.

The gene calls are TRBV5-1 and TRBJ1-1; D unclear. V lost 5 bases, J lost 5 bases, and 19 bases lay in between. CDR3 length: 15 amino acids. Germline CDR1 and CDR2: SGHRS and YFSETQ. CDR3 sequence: CASSLENPGETEAFF. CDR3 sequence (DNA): TGCGCCAGCAGTCTAGAGAACCCGGGCGAGACTGAAGCTTTCTTT.

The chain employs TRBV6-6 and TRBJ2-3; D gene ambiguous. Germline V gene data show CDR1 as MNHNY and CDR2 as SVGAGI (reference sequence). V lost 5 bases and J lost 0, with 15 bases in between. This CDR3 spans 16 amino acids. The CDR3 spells CASSPLGLYSTDTQYF. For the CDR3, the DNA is TGTGCCAGCAGTCCCCTCGGGCTATATAGCACAGATACGCAGTATTTT.

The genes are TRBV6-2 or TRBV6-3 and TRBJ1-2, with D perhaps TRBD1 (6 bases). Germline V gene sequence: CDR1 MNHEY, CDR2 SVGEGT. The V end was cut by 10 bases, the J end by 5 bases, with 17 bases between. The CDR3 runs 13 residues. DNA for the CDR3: TGTGCCACCCTTCGGACAGCGAATTATGGCTACACCTTC. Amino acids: CATLRTANYGYTF.

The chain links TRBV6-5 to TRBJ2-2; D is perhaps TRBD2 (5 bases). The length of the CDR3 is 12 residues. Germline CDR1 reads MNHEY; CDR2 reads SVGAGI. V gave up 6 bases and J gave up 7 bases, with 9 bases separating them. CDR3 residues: CASSRSGGELFF. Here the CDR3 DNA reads TGTGCCAGCAGCCGCAGCGGCGGGGAGCTGTTTTTT.

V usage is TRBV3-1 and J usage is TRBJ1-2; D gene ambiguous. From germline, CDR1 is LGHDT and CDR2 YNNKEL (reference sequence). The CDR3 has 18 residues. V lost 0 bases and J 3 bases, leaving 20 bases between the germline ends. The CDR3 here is CASSQDHQLSEEDYGYTF. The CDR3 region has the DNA TGTGCCAGCAGCCAAGATCATCAGTTGAGTGAGGAGGACTATGGCTACACCTTC.

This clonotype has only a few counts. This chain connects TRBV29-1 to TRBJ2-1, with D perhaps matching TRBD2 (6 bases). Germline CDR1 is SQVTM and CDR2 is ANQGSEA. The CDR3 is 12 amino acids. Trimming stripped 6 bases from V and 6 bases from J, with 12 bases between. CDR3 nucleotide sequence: TGCAGCGTCGAGGGACTGAGCAATGAGCAGTTCTTC. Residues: CSVEGLSNEQFF.

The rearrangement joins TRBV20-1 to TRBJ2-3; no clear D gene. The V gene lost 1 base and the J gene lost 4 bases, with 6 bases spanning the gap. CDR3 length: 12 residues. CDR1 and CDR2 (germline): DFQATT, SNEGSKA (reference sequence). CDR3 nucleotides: TGCAGTGCTAGAGTCAGAGCAGATACGCAGTATTTT. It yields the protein CSARVRADTQYF.

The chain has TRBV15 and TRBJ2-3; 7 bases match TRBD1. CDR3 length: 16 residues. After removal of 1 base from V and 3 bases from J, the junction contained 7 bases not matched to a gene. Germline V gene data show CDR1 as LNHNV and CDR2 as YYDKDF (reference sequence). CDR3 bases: TGTGCCACCAGCAGAGCCGGGACAGAGGGAACAGATACGCAGTATTTT. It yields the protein CATSRAGTEGTDTQYF.

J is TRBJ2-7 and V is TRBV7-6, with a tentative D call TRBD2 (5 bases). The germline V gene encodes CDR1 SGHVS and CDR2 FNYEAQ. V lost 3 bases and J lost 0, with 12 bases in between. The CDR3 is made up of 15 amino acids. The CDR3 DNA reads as TGTGCCAGCAGCTTCGACGGACTCAGCTCCTACGAGCAGTACTTC. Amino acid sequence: CASSFDGLSSYEQYF.

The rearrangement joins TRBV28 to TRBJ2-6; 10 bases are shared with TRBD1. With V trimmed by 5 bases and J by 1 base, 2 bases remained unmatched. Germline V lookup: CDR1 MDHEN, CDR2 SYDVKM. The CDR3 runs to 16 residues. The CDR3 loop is CASSRTGGSGANVLTF. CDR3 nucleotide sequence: TGTGCCAGCAGTCGGACAGGGGGGTCTGGGGCCAACGTCCTGACTTTC.

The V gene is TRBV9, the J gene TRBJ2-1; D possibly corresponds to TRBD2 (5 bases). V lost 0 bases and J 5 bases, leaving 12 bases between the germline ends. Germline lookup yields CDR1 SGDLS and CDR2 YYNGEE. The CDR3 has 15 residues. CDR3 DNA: TGTGCCAGCAGCGTAGGTGGTTTCGGGAACAATGAGCAGTTCTTC. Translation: CASSVGGFGNNEQFF. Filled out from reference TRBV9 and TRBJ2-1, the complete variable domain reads DSGVTQTPKHLITATGQRVTLRCSPRSGDLSVYWYQQSLDQGLQFLIQYYNGEERAKGNILERFSAQQFPDLHSELNLSSLELGDSALYFCASSVGGFGNNEQFFGPGTRLTVL.

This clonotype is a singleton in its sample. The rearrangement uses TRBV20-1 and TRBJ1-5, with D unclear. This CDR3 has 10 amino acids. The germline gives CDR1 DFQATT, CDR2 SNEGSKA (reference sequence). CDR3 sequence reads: CIPIDIPQHF. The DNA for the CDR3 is TGCATCCCAATAGATATCCCCCAGCATTTT.

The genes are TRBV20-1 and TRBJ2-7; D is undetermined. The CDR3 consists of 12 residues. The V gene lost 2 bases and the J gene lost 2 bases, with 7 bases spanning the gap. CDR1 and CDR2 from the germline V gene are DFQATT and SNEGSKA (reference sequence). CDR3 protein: CSARSLTYEQYF. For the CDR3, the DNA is TGCAGTGCTAGAAGTCTAACCTACGAGCAGTACTTC.

The DNA for the CDR3 is TGCGCCAGCAGCCTAGCTAGCGGGGGACCCTACGAGCAGTACTTC. This sequence encodes CASSLASGGPYEQYF. The chain has TRBV5-1 and TRBJ2-7; 10 nucleotides line up with TRBD2. With 4 bases clipped from V and 2 bases from J, the junction kept 6 bases outside the gene matches. The CDR3 covers 15 residues. Germline values: CDR1 SGHRS, CDR2 YFSETQ.

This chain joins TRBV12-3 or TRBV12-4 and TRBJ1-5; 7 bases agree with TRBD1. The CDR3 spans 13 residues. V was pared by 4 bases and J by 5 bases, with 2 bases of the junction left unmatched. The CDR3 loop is CASSWDRDQPQHF. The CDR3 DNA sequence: TGTGCCAGCAGTTGGGACAGAGATCAGCCCCAGCATTTT.

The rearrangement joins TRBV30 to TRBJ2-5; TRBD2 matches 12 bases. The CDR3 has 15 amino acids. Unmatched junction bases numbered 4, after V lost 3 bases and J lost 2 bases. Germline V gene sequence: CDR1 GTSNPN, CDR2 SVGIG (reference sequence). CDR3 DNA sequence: TGTGCCTGGAGCTCTGGACTAGCGGGGCAAGAGACCCAGTACTTC. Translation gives CAWSSGLAGQETQYF.

The CDR3 protein is CASSFRGGQHEQYF. The CDR3 DNA follows: TGTGCCAGCAGCTTCCGGGGGGGCCAGCACGAGCAGTACTTC. The chain employs TRBV7-2 and TRBJ2-7, with 8 positions matching TRBD2. Unmatched junction bases numbered 6, after V lost 3 bases and J lost 5 bases. CDR3 length: 14 residues. The germline gives CDR1 SGHTA, CDR2 FQGNSA. The full variable domain, with the rest looked up from reference TRBV7-2 and TRBJ2-7, is GAGVSQSPSNKVTEKGKDVELRCDPISGHTALYWYRQSLGQGLEFLIYFQGNSAPDKSGLPSDRFSAERTGGSVSTLTIQRTQQEDSAVYLCASSFRGGQHEQYFGPGTRLTVT.

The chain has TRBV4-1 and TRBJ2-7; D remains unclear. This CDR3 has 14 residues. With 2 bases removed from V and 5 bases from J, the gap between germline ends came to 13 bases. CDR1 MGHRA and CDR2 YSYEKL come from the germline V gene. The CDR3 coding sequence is TGCGCCAGCAGCCAATTCGGCGTTCGGGACGAGCAGTACTTC. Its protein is CASSQFGVRDEQYF.

Written as DNA, the CDR3 is TGTGCCAGCTCACATCCAGACAGGGAAAAAGAGACCCAGTACTTC. Its translation: CASSHPDREKETQYF. The chain couples TRBV18 to TRBJ2-5, with 7 bases aligning to TRBD1. Germline lookup yields CDR1 KGHSH and CDR2 LQKENI. J was trimmed by 3 bases and V by 4 bases; bases with no gene match: 8. The length of the CDR3 is 15 residues.

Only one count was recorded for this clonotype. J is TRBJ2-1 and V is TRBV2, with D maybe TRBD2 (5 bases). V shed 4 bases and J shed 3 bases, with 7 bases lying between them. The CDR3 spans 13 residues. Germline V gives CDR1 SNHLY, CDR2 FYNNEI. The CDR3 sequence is CASSGSGYNEQFF. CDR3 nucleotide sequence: TGTGCCAGCAGTGGGAGCGGCTACAATGAGCAGTTCTTC.

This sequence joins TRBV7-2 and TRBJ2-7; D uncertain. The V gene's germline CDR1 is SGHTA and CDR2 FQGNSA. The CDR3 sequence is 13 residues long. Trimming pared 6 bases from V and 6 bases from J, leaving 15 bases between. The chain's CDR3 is CASSQAISPEQYF. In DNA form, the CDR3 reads TGTGCCAGCAGTCAAGCCATATCGCCCGAGCAGTACTTC.

CDR3 region: CSARKGQGLNTYEQYF. The CDR3, as DNA: TGCAGTGCTAGGAAGGGACAGGGTCTAAATACCTACGAGCAGTACTTC. J is TRBJ2-7 and V is TRBV20-1; 9 bases agree with TRBD1. With 3 bases clipped from V and 2 bases from J, the junction kept 11 bases outside the gene matches. CDR3 length: 16 residues. Germline assignment: CDR1 DFQATT and CDR2 SNEGSKA (reference sequence).

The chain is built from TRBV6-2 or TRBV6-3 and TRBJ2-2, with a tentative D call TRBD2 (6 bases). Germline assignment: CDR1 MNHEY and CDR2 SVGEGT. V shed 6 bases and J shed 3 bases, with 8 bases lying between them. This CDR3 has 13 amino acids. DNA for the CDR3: TGTGCCAGCAGGACGGGGGACACCGGGGAGCTGTTTTTT. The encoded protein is CASRTGDTGELFF.

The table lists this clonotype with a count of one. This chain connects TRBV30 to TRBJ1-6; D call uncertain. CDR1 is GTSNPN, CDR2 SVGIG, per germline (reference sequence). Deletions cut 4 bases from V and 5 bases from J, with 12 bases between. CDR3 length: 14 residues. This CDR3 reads CAWKDDTHNSPLHF. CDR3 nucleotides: TGTGCCTGGAAGGACGACACGCATAATTCACCCCTCCACTTT.

The chain's CDR3 is CSAGKSASSYEQYF. The CDR3 DNA is TGCAGTGCTGGCAAGTCTGCGAGCTCCTACGAGCAGTACTTC. This sequence joins TRBV20-1 and TRBJ2-7; D gene uncertain. V was clipped by 5 bases and J by 0 bases, with 14 bases between them. CDR3 length: 14 amino acids. CDR1 and CDR2 (germline): DFQATT, SNEGSKA (reference sequence).